The clone carrying this T cell receptor (beta chain) was counted at least ten times. This sample is part of a study of T cells after yellow fever vaccination. In the study overall: Tscm, CM, EM and EMRA memory subsets were sorted by CD3, CD45RA, CCR7 and CD95.

Germline V CDR1 and CDR2: MNHEY, SVGAGI. This CDR3 spans 14 amino acids. Trimming left V 4 bases short and J 7 bases short, with 13 bases between. Overall study results and limits: A small proportion of clonotypes was detected in both the CD4 and CD8 compartments. Reappearance after the booster was observed for most primary-vaccination clones (around 95% CD4, less than 90% CD8).

Universal primer sites and UMIs were introduced during 5'RACE template-switching synthesis of TCR cDNA. MiXCR was run by TCRdb on the 5' RACE reads, yielding one entry per CDR3 protein. The data show 25,000 to 30,000 distinct CDR3 sequences, 5% to 6% seen once. The material sequenced was PBMCs, either bulk or a sorted T-cell subset (CD4+, CD8+, memory, or dextramer-sorted; not recorded which), taken 15 days after the yellow fever booster vaccination. This receptor was identified in a man aged 30 to 39 who received the YFV17D yellow fever vaccine. The chain has TRBV6-5 and TRBJ2-2, with D perhaps matching TRBD1 (5 bases). CDR3 loop: CASSSGLQVGELFF. The CDR3 DNA follows: TGTGCCAGCAGTTCTGGGTTACAGGTCGGGGAGCTGTTTTTT.